These 5 T cell receptor beta chains were all obtained from the same sample, sequenced in a study of T cells in Graves' hyperthyroidism and ophthalmopathy (dated 2019 in TCRdb). Library generation was performed with multiplex PCR. The sequencer listed for this sample is Illumina HiSeq 2000. The TCR beta CDR3 regions were amplified from RNA transcripts. A first-round RT-PCR of the TCR CDR3 used the HTBI primer set with the Qiagen OneStep RT-PCR kit. TCRdb reanalyzed the raw reads on its own, using fastp at Q25 for trimming and MiXCR for clone calling, and kept in-frame beta chains. Rows with one shared CDR3 protein collapse into an entry with the most common genes and DNA. This sample lists 540,000 or so distinct CDR3 sequences; about half were detected once. The ten most abundant clones make up around 20% of the sample. Sequencing input: peripheral blood or thyroid tissue (not recorded which). The receptors here all came from an adult woman with Graves' disease, either hyperthyroidism or ophthalmopathy (not recorded which).

CDR3 in DNA: TGTGCCACCAGTGATTGGGGACAGGGAACCGGGGAGCTGTTTTTT. It translates to CATSDWGQGTGELFF. The genes are TRBV24-1 and TRBJ2-2; TRBD1 matches 9 bases. CDR1 is KGHDR and CDR2 is SFDVKD in the germline V gene. The CDR3 covers 15 residues. Trimming at V came to 2 bases and at J to 5 bases, leaving 2 bases not matched to a gene.

The table lists this clonotype with many counts. This chain connects TRBV7-9 to TRBJ2-2; the match to TRBD1 covers 8 bases. CDR1 SEHNR and CDR2 FQNEAQ come from the germline V gene (reference sequence). V lost 6 bases and J lost 6; bases outside the gene matches: 9. CDR3 size: 15 residues. CDR3 nucleotide sequence: TGTGCCAGCAGACGACAGGGGATTTGGGCCGGGGAGCTGTTTTTT. Its translation: CASRRQGIWAGELFF.

The genes are TRBV10-3 and TRBJ2-7; the match to TRBD1 covers 10 bases. The CDR3 is 15 amino acids. Germline CDR1 reads ENHRY; CDR2 reads SYGVKD. The ends lost 5 bases at V and 0 bases at J; junction bases unmatched: 4. CDR3: CAISRTGGVSYEQYF. The DNA for the CDR3 is TGTGCCATCAGTAGGACAGGGGGTGTCTCCTACGAGCAGTACTTC.

A remark on this clonotype: A much more abundant neighbour one base away suggests this may be a read error. CDR3 protein: CASSGEPCEQYF. The CDR3 DNA reads TGTGCCAGCAGTGGGGAGCCCTGCGAGCAGTACTTC. The chain combines TRBV7-2 with TRBJ2-7, with a weak D call TRBD2 (5 bases). In germline, CDR1 is SGHTA, CDR2 FQGNSA. V shed 6 bases and J shed 6 bases, with 12 bases lying between them. This CDR3 has 12 residues.

Remarks on this clonotype: A read error may produce the germline difference seen at one junction end. This chain connects TRBV10-3 to TRBJ1-1; 8 bases match TRBD1. Germline CDR1 reads ENHRY; CDR2 reads SYGVKD. This CDR3 has 18 amino acids. This chain's CDR3 is CAINEFWAGGVRDTEASF. The CDR3 DNA reads as TGTGCCATCAATGAGTTTTGGGCAGGGGGCGTGCGGGACACTGAAGCTTCCTTT.